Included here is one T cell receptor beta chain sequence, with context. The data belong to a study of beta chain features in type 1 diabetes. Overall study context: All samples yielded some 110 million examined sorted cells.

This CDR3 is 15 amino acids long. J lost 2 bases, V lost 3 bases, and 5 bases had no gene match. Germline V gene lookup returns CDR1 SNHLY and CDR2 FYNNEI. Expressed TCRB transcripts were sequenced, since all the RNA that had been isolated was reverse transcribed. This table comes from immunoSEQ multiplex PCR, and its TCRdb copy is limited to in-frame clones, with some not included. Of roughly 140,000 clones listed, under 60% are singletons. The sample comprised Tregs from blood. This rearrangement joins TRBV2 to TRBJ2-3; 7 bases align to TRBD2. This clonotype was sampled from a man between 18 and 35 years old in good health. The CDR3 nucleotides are TGTGCCAGCAGTGAGGGGGGGTACTACACAGATACGCAGTATTTT. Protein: CASSEGGYYTDTQYF. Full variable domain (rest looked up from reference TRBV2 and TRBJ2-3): EPEVTQTPSHQVTQMGQEVILRCVPISNHLYFYWYRQILGQKVEFLVSFYNNEISEKSEIFDDQFSVERPDGSNFTLKIRSTKLEDSAMYFCASSEGGYYTDTQYFGPGTRLTVL.